The entry that follows covers one TCR beta chain sequence. The TCRbeta library incorporated unique molecular identifiers. Each CDR3 protein gets one entry after TCRdb re-called the PCR reads with MiXCR. The sample has some 200,000 distinct CDR3 sequences; roughly 14% are singletons. These data are taken from a study of T-cell reconstitution after alpha-beta-depleted transplantation in children. The V gene's germline CDR1 is SGHNT and CDR2 YENEEA. Trimming shortened V by 7 bases and J by 5 bases, and 12 bases separated the two germline ends. The CDR3 contains 12 residues. The rearrangement joins TRBV11-3 to TRBJ2-7; D remains unclear. The TCR was taken from a human donor who donated a stem cell graft to a child with acute lymphoblastic leukemia. The material was PBMCs from the stem cell graft donor, obtained from the stem cell graft. Here the CDR3 reads CASTRERDEQYF. DNA for the CDR3: TGTGCCAGCACCCGAGAACGGGACGAGCAGTACTTC.